The 30 T cell receptor beta chains below come from one sample, sequenced in a study of T cell responses to AZD1222 COVID-19 vaccine. Sequencing was performed with immunoSEQ multiplex PCR; in TCRdb, only in-frame clones are kept and a portion is missing. The sample has about 160,000 clones; about 88% are singletons. The source material was peripheral blood, sampled on day 0 of AZD1222 vaccination. The receptors stem from an adult in good health.

In this sample, this clone turned up once. The chain uses TRBV29-1 and TRBJ1-2, with 8 bases identical to TRBD1. The CDR3 is made up of 12 amino acids. Germline values: CDR1 SQVTM, CDR2 ANQGSEA. The junction had 2 bases not matched to a gene; V was cut back by 3 bases and J by 5 bases. The CDR3 here is CSVDRTGYGYTF. The CDR3 DNA follows: TGCAGCGTTGATAGGACAGGGTATGGCTACACCTTC.

The chain uses TRBV14 and TRBJ2-3; D is tentatively TRBD1 or TRBD2 (5 bases each). V gave up 4 bases and J gave up 2 bases, with 7 bases separating them. The CDR3 extends over 13 amino acids. Germline CDR1 reads SGHDN; CDR2 reads FVKESK. The CDR3 region is CASSRGATDTQYF. In DNA, the CDR3 is TGTGCCAGCAGCCGAGGGGCCACAGATACGCAGTATTTT.

The count of this clone is one. The chain joins TRBV23-1 to TRBJ2-7; D may be TRBD1 or TRBD2 (6 bases each). TRBV23-1 is flagged as an ORF with uncertain function. The CDR3 runs to 19 residues. Trimming left V 3 bases short and J 3 bases short, with 27 bases between. CDR3 protein: CASSHGGGGHFPTFYEQYF. As DNA, the CDR3 is TGCGCCAGCAGTCACGGTGGAGGGGGTCATTTCCCAACGTTCTACGAGCAGTACTTC.

This chain joins TRBV18 and TRBJ1-4; 8 nucleotides align to TRBD1. Trimming at V came to 5 bases and at J to 7 bases, leaving 12 bases not matched to a gene. The CDR3 is 16 residues long. Per the germline V gene, CDR1 is KGHSH and CDR2 is LQKENI. CDR3 residues: CASSATGAPQFEKLFF. CDR3 nucleotides: TGTGCCAGCTCAGCGACAGGGGCCCCGCAATTTGAAAAACTGTTTTTT.

The chain carries TRBV18 and TRBJ2-7; 9 bases are a match to TRBD2. CDR3 length equals 16 residues. CDR1 is KGHSH, CDR2 LQKENI, per germline. V was clipped by 2 bases and J by 7 bases; unmatched bases: 12. Here the CDR3 reads CASSPTQDSGRLEQYF. The CDR3 region has the DNA TGTGCCAGCTCACCAACACAGGATAGCGGGAGATTGGAGCAGTACTTC.

This sequence joins TRBV3-1 (or the pseudogene TRBV3-2) and TRBJ2-5; 9 positions agree with TRBD1. Germline CDR1 reads LGHDT; CDR2 reads YNNKEL (reference sequence). This CDR3 has 16 amino acids. J gave up 10 bases and V 5 bases, and 17 bases lay outside the gene matches. The CDR3 sequence is CASSSVAIRTGDDQYF. DNA of the CDR3: TGTGCCAGCAGCTCCGTAGCTATTAGGACAGGGGACGACCAGTACTTC.

The chain combines TRBV27 with TRBJ1-4; D is ambiguous. The CDR3 totals 14 residues. The germline V and J ends were trimmed by 0 bases and 3 bases, with 5 bases remaining between them. Per the germline V gene, CDR1 is MNHEY and CDR2 is SMNVEV (reference sequence). The DNA of the CDR3 is TGTGCCAGCAGTTTATCAGAGGCTAATGAAAAACTGTTTTTT. It is translated as CASSLSEANEKLFF.

The chain couples TRBV5-5 to TRBJ1-2, with TRBD1 identical over 7 bases. Trimming at V came to 4 bases and at J to 2 bases, leaving 2 bases not matched to a gene. The CDR3 length is 13 residues. Germline CDR1 and CDR2: SGHKS and YYEKEE (reference sequence). This CDR3 is CASSRGQNYGYTF. CDR3 coding DNA: TGTGCCAGCAGCCGGGGACAGAACTATGGCTACACCTTC.

The chain employs TRBV11-2 and TRBJ2-7, with 8 bases fitting TRBD2. Germline V gene sequence: CDR1 SGHAT, CDR2 FQNNGV. J was trimmed by 2 bases and V by 4 bases; bases with no gene match: 7. The CDR3 is made up of 15 amino acids. As DNA, the CDR3 is TGTGCCAGCAGCTGGTCTAGCGGGCACACCTACGAGCAGTACTTC. Translation gives CASSWSSGHTYEQYF.

The chain joins TRBV19 to TRBJ2-7; 10 bases fit TRBD1. V gave up 10 bases and J gave up 2 bases; unmatched junction bases: 2. This CDR3 is built from 12 residues. CDR1 and CDR2 (germline): LNHDA, SQIVND (reference sequence). CDR3 in amino acids: CATGQGAYEQYF. CDR3 nucleotides: TGTGCCACCGGACAGGGGGCCTACGAGCAGTACTTC.

This clone was seen once. The chain couples TRBV4-3 to TRBJ1-2; the match to TRBD1 covers 10 bases. Germline V gene data show CDR1 as LGHNA and CDR2 as YSLEER. V trimming: 1 base; J trimming: 4 bases; junction bases outside the gene matches: 3. The CDR3 is 15 amino acids. As DNA, the CDR3 is TGCGCCAGCAGCCAAGGACAGGGGGCCTTCTATGGCTACACCTTC. Translated: CASSQGQGAFYGYTF.

This clone was seen only once. The V and J genes are TRBV4-2 and TRBJ1-4; no clear D gene. This CDR3 comprises 15 residues. The V and J ends lost 0 bases and 4 bases respectively, with 9 bases between them. Per germline, CDR1 LGHNA and CDR2 YNFKEQ. The CDR3 nucleotides read TGTGCCAGCAGCCAAGATAGAGGCAATAATGAAAAACTGTTTTTT. Translated: CASSQDRGNNEKLFF.

The rearrangement joins TRBV7-6 to TRBJ2-1; D gene unclear. This CDR3 comprises 14 residues. Germline loops: CDR1 SGHVS, CDR2 FNYEAQ. V was trimmed by 4 bases and J by 4 bases, leaving 11 bases between them. CDR3 amino acids: CASSSPGLYNEQFF. The CDR3 DNA is TGTGCCAGCAGCTCCCCGGGTCTTTACAATGAGCAGTTCTTC.

The chain links TRBV28 to TRBJ1-1; D is unclear. The CDR3 has 13 residues. V lost 5 bases to trimming and J lost 1 base, with 8 bases between them. CDR1 is MDHEN, CDR2 SYDVKM, per germline. In nucleotides, the CDR3 is TGTGCCAGCAGTATCGGGTGGAACACTGAAGCTTTCTTT. Its translation is CASSIGWNTEAFF.

The gene calls are TRBV25-1 and TRBJ1-3; D perhaps matches TRBD1 (6 bases). This CDR3 region has 14 residues. The V end lost 4 bases, the J end lost 0 bases, and 7 bases lay between the germline ends. The V gene's germline CDR1 is MGHDK and CDR2 SYGVNS. In nucleotides, the CDR3 is TGTGCCAGCAGTGGACAGGACTCTGGAAACACCATATATTTT. Protein sequence: CASSGQDSGNTIYF.

This clone was found once. The chain employs TRBV12-3 or TRBV12-4 and TRBJ2-1, with 11 bases lining up with TRBD2. This CDR3 spans 13 amino acids. With V trimmed by 4 bases and J by 10 bases, 3 bases remained unmatched. CDR3 in amino acids: CASSWVAGGEQFF. The DNA for the CDR3 is TGTGCCAGCAGTTGGGTAGCGGGGGGGGAGCAGTTCTTC.

The rearrangement links TRBV11-2 to TRBJ2-1, with D unclear. V shed 5 bases and J shed 0 bases, with 8 bases lying between them. The germline V gene encodes CDR1 SGHAT and CDR2 FQNNGV. This CDR3 contains 14 residues. The chain's CDR3 is CASSRENSYNEQFF. The DNA of the CDR3 is TGTGCCAGCAGCAGGGAAAACTCCTACAATGAGCAGTTCTTC.

The gene calls are TRBV28 and TRBJ2-2; the D is unclear. The V end was cut by 2 bases, the J end by 1 base, with 5 bases between. The germline V gene has CDR1 MDHEN and CDR2 SYDVKM. The CDR3 is 14 amino acids. The CDR3 loop is CASSLQQNTGELFF. The CDR3 nucleotides read TGTGCCAGCAGTTTACAGCAGAACACCGGGGAGCTGTTTTTT.

V and J are TRBV5-1 and TRBJ2-5; 8 bases line up with TRBD1. V shed 2 bases, J shed 4 bases, and the junction held 1 base outside the gene matches. Germline loops: CDR1 SGHRS, CDR2 YFSETQ. CDR3 length equals 13 residues. This CDR3 reads CASSFGQGETQYF. For the CDR3, the DNA is TGCGCCAGCAGCTTCGGACAGGGAGAGACCCAGTACTTC.

Note on this clone: This sample also contains other DNA sequences that code for the same CDR3. The chain is built from TRBV18 and TRBJ1-5, with unresolved D. This CDR3 comprises 13 residues. The ends were cut back, 6 bases at V and 2 bases at J, with 8 bases in the middle. Per germline, CDR1 KGHSH and CDR2 LQKENI. The CDR3 sequence is CASSQGGNQPQHF. The CDR3 nucleotides read TGTGCCAGCTCGCAAGGTGGCAATCAGCCCCAGCATTTT.

Many counts were recorded for this clone. The V and J genes are TRBV2 and TRBJ1-3; D uncertain. Deletions cut 6 bases from V and 0 bases from J, with 12 bases between. In germline, CDR1 is SNHLY, CDR2 FYNNEI. This CDR3 region has 15 residues. The CDR3, as DNA: TGTGCCAGCAGATCAGGCATATTCTCTGGAAACACCATATATTTT. Protein sequence: CASRSGIFSGNTIYF.

The rearrangement joins TRBV7-2 to TRBJ1-5; D is ambiguous. Looked up from germline, CDR1 is SGHTA and CDR2 is FQGNSA. This CDR3 region has 14 residues. V was clipped by 4 bases and J by 5 bases, with 12 bases between them. CDR3 sequence (DNA): TGTGCCAGCAGCTCAAGCGGACGGTATCAGCCCCAGCATTTT. The encoded protein is CASSSSGRYQPQHF. The full variable domain, completed using reference TRBV7-2 and TRBJ1-5, is GAGVSQSPSNKVTEKGKDVELRCDPISGHTALYWYRQSLGQGLEFLIYFQGNSAPDKSGLPSDRFSAERTGGSVSTLTIQRTQQEDSAVYLCASSSSGRYQPQHFGDGTRLSIL.

The chain employs TRBV27 and TRBJ2-1, with D perhaps TRBD1 or TRBD2 (6 bases each). V shed 1 base and J shed 8 bases, with 9 bases lying between them. The length of the CDR3 is 13 residues. Germline V CDR1 and CDR2: MNHEY, SMNVEV (reference sequence). The CDR3 here is CASSLYGGHEQFF. The CDR3 region has the DNA TGTGCCAGCAGTTTATATGGGGGGCATGAGCAGTTCTTC.

This clone was seen a handful of times. The chain links TRBV7-6 to TRBJ2-2; 10 positions agree with TRBD1. This CDR3 comprises 15 residues. V trimming: 3 bases; J trimming: 6 bases; junction bases outside the gene matches: 4. The V gene's germline CDR1 is SGHVS and CDR2 FNYEAQ. CDR3 protein: CASSFDRGRAGELFF. The CDR3 region has the DNA TGTGCCAGCAGCTTTGACAGGGGGCGCGCCGGGGAGCTGTTTTTT.

The gene calls are TRBV9 and TRBJ2-7, with unresolved D. There are 13 residues in the CDR3. In germline, CDR1 is SGDLS, CDR2 YYNGEE. V lost 0 bases, J lost 5 bases, and 9 bases lay in between. The CDR3 DNA is TGTGCCAGCAGCGTAGCGTTTGGGAACGAGCAGTACTTC. Amino acid sequence: CASSVAFGNEQYF. Full variable domain (remainder filled in from reference TRBV9 and TRBJ2-7): DSGVTQTPKHLITATGQRVTLRCSPRSGDLSVYWYQQSLDQGLQFLIQYYNGEERAKGNILERFSAQQFPDLHSELNLSSLELGDSALYFCASSVAFGNEQYFGPGTRLTVT.

This chain joins TRBV6-2 or TRBV6-3 and TRBJ2-7; no firm D call. Trimming cost V 0 bases and J 7 bases, with 13 bases left between them. Germline V CDR1 and CDR2: MNHEY, SVGEGT. CDR3 length equals 14 residues. The CDR3, as DNA: TGTGCCAGCAGTTACTCGAAGTTTATGGGGGAGCAGTACTTC. This sequence encodes CASSYSKFMGEQYF.

A note on this clone: Other nucleotide sequences from this sample produce the same CDR3. The chain carries TRBV6-5 and TRBJ1-1; TRBD1 might be the D (5 bases). The V end lost 2 bases, the J end lost 5 bases, and 9 bases lay between the germline ends. From germline, CDR1 is MNHEY and CDR2 SVGAGI. This CDR3 region has 13 residues. The CDR3 reads CASSYGGYTEAFF. The CDR3 DNA sequence: TGTGCCAGCAGTTACGGGGGTTATACTGAAGCTTTCTTT.

The chain combines TRBV28 with TRBJ2-1; no definite D call. Germline values: CDR1 MDHEN, CDR2 SYDVKM. V shed 5 bases and J shed 4 bases, with 6 bases lying between them. This CDR3 spans 12 amino acids. The CDR3 region has the DNA TGTGCCAGCAGTGAGAAATACAATGAGCAGTTCTTC. Its protein is CASSEKYNEQFF.

The gene calls are TRBV19 and TRBJ1-5; no definite D call. Germline V gene data show CDR1 as LNHDA and CDR2 as SQIVND (reference sequence). Trimming removed 3 bases from V and 7 bases from J, with 10 bases in between. The CDR3 has 13 residues. CDR3 DNA: TGTGCCAGTAGTATGGTTGGGGAACAGCCCCAGCATTTT. Translation: CASSMVGEQPQHF.

The rearrangement uses TRBV7-2 and TRBJ1-2; possible D gene TRBD1, 5 bases. The CDR3 spans 13 residues. Germline-derived CDR1 and CDR2 are SGHTA and FQGNSA. The V end was cut by 4 bases, the J end by 1 base, with 7 bases between. In DNA form, the CDR3 reads TGTGCCAGCAGCTCGAGGGGTAACTATGGCTACACCTTC. Protein: CASSSRGNYGYTF.